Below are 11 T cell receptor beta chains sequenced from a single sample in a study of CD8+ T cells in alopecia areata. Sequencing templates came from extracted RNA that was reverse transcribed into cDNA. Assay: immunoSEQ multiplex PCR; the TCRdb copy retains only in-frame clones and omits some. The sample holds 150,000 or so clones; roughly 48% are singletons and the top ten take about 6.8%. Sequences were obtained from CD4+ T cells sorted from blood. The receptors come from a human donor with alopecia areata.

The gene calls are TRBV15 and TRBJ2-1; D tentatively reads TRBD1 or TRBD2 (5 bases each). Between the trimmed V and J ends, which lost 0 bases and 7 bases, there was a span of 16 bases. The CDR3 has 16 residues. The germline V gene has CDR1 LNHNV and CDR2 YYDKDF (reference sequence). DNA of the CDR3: TGTGCCACCAGCAGAGAGTGGCAGGGAAGAGGGAATGAGCAGTTCTTC. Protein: CATSREWQGRGNEQFF.

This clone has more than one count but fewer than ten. CDR3 in amino acids: CAISEWSSETQYF. CDR3 in DNA: TGTGCCATCAGTGAATGGAGTTCTGAGACCCAGTACTTC. The chain combines TRBV10-3 with TRBJ2-5; D gene unclear. V was clipped by 3 bases and J by 5 bases, with 10 bases between them. Germline CDR1 is ENHRY and CDR2 is SYGVKD. CDR3 length equals 13 residues.

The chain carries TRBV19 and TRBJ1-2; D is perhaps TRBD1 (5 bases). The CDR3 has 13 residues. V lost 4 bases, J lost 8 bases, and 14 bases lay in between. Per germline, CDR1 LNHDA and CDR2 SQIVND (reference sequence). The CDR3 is CASSTAGTGGYTF. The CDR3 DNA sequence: TGTGCCAGTAGTACGGCAGGGACGGGAGGCTACACCTTC.

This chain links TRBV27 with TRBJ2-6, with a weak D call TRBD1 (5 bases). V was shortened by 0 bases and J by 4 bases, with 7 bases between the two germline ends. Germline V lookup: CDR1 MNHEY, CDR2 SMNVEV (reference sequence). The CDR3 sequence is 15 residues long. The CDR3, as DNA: TGTGCCAGCAGTTTATCAGGGGCAGGGGCCAACGTCCTGACTTTC. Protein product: CASSLSGAGANVLTF.

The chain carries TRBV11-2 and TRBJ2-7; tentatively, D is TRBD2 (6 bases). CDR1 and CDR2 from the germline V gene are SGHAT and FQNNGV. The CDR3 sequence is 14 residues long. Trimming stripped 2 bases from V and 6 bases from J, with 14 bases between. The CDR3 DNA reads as TGTGCCAGCAGCTTACTATCCGTGGGAGGCGAGCAGTACTTC. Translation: CASSLLSVGGEQYF.

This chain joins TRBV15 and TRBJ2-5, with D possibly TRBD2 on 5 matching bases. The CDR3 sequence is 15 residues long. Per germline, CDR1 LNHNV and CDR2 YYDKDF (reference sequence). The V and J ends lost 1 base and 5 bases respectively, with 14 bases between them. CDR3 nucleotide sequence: TGTGCCACCAGCAGAGGTTATGACGGGATGGAGACCCAGTACTTC. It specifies CATSRGYDGMETQYF.

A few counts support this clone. CDR3 region: CASSFSFANTGELFF. The CDR3, as DNA: TGTGCCAGCAGCTTCAGCTTCGCGAACACCGGGGAGCTGTTTTTT. The chain links TRBV7-8 to TRBJ2-2; unclear D gene. Looked up from germline, CDR1 is SGHVS and CDR2 is FQNEAQ. V was pared by 3 bases and J by 0 bases, with 8 bases between. The CDR3 loop spans 15 amino acids.

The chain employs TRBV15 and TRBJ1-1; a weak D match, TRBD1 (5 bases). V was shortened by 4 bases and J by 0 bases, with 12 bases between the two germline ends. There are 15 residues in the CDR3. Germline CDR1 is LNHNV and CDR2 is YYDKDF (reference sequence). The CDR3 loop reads CATSTVQVMNTEAFF. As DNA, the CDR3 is TGTGCCACCAGCACCGTACAGGTTATGAACACTGAAGCTTTCTTT.

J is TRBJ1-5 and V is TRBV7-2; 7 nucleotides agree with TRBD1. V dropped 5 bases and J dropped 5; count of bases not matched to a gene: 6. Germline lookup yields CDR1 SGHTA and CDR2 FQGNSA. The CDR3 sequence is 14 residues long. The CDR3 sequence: CASSRGQSYQPQHF. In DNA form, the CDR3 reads TGTGCCAGCAGCCGGGGACAGAGTTATCAGCCCCAGCATTTT.

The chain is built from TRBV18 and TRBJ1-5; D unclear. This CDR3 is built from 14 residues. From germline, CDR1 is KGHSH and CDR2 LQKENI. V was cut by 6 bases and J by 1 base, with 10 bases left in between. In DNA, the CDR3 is TGTGCCAGCTCGGTAGGACGCAGCAATCAGCCCCAGCATTTT. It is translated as CASSVGRSNQPQHF.

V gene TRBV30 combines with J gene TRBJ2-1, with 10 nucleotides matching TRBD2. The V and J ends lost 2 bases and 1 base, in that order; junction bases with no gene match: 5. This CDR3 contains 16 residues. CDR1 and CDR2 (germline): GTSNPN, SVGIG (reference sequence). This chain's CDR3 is CAWSLPGLASYNEQFF. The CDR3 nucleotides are TGTGCCTGGAGTCTTCCGGGACTAGCGTCCTACAATGAGCAGTTCTTC. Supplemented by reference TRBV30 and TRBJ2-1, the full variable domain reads SQTIHQWPATLVQPVGSPLSLECTVEGTSNPNLYWYRQAAGRGLQLLFYSVGIGQISSEVPQNLSASRPQDRQFILSSKKLLLSDSGFYLCAWSLPGLASYNEQFFGPGTRLTVL.